This TCR beta chain was identified in a study of identical twins listed by TCRdb under 2016. Notes on the research overall: TCR alpha and beta repertoires from monozygotic twins, unrelated adults of various ages and cord blood were deep-sequenced to test whether fetal clonotypes persist. Replicate twin experiments were performed at different times using different library preparation protocols to rule out contamination. General conclusions and limits of the study: Because the same donors could not be followed over many years, the conclusions relied on cross-sectional statistical analysis. Zero-insertion analyses could be partly confounded by invariant T cells such as MAIT and iNKT, though diverse VJ usage argued against such confounding for most clonotypes. Excess twin sharing in beta out-of-frame sequences was weaker because fewer shared sequences lowered the signal-to-noise ratio. In monozygotic twins, out-of-frame TCR alpha sharing was systematically underestimated by recombination models, although the models agreed with sharing between unrelated individuals. Compared with coincidental sharing between unrelated individuals, an excess of low generation-probability sequences was observed among out-of-frame TCR alpha sequences shared between twins. Fewer insertions were carried by abundant cord blood beta clonotypes, a similar but weaker trend appeared in young adult naive repertoires, and no such trend appeared in memory repertoires.

Library preparation was by 5' RACE. The reads were generated on an Illumina HiSeq 2000. Template switching added a universal primer binding site, and the final cDNA carried a unique molecular identifier that allowed TCR cDNA molecules to be counted accurately. Specific primers in the conserved constant-segment region were used to synthesize first-strand cDNA for the TCR alpha and beta chains. To control for contamination, every cDNA library was double barcoded, receiving both a SMART-Mk sample barcode and Illumina barcodes. TruSeq adapter sequences and Illumina sample barcodes were added in two successive PCR steps. The Illumina HiSeq platform was used with custom primers to sequence TCR alpha and beta cDNA libraries. In the authors' own workflow: Unique molecular identifiers were extracted from raw reads with MiGEC, and CDR3 positions were determined with MiXCR. For each individual, recombination models were inferred using an EM algorithm with the repgenHMM and IGoR tools. The tcR package in R was used for shared clonotype analysis, with sharing normalized by the product of cloneset sizes. To study raw recombination without the effects of thymic and clonal selection, out-of-frame nonproductive sequences were analyzed. The public sequencing data were trimmed at Q25 with fastp and processed into clonotypes with MiXCR by TCRdb, which kept only in-frame beta chains. Each CDR3 protein gets just one entry, which takes the most common genes and DNA from the rows behind it. The V and J calls here are based on TCRdb, not the publication. Recorded for this sample are hundreds of thousands of distinct CDR3 sequences; around 7.5% of them occurred a single time. Approximately 1.5% of the sample lies in the top ten.

Concerning this clonotype itself: The specificity of this receptor is unknown. Base quality data are lacking; no much larger clone is found one base away.

All donors were healthy Caucasians. Three pairs of female monozygotic twins, all aged roughly 18 to 30 years, made up the twin cohort. The RNA used for TCR libraries was isolated from peripheral blood mononuclear cells. This sample also belongs to another study, concerning yellow fever vaccine responses in identical twins. In that second paper, the authors write: The T cell response to vaccination in identical twins was reported by the authors to appear partly convergent and partly personalized. In identical twins, the study followed T cell clones that responded to the vaccine with precision.

The receptor's source is a young woman in good health. The sample was PBMCs.

The CDR3 protein sequence reads: CASSQEPSGRTDTQYF. At the DNA level, the sequence is TGTGCCAGCAGCCAAGAGCCTAGCGGGAGGACAGATACGCAGTATTTT. This chain is built from TRBV3-1 and TRBJ2-3; 11 nucleotides in the junction match TRBD2. Trimmed from V: 0 bases; trimmed from J: 3 bases; junction bases lacking a gene match: 2. The germline V gene (reference sequence) specifies LGHDT as CDR1 and YNNKEL as CDR2. The CDR3 numbers 16 residues from cysteine through phenylalanine. Only the CDR3 DNA stays, 48 bases, in frame from base 1.